Listed below are T cell receptor beta chains from one sample, sequenced in a study of blood T cell repertoires in COVID-19. TCRdb's copy holds only in-frame clones and misses some; the assay was immunoSEQ multiplex PCR. The sample shows under 55,000 clones, more than 90% of them seen only once. Sequencing was carried out using peripheral blood. The receptors were sampled from a human donor in a cohort sampled during active COVID-19. CDR3s include the opening cysteine and the closing phenylalanine or tryptophan. Each record gives: V gene, J gene, D gene, clone size, CDR3 DNA, CDR3 protein. The D gene is left open where the match is weak. A clone size is listed for some rows: how often the clone was seen (once, few, many), or a class if it is expanded.

>TRBV6-5|TRBJ1-5|NA|NA
TGTGCCAGCACCCCTACTCCCAGCAATCAGCCCCAGCATTTT
CASTPTPSNQPQHF
>TRBV29-1|TRBJ2-3|NA|NA
TGCAGCCATAGCGGCGGAGGTCGGGGCACAGATACGCAGTATTTT
CSHSGGGRGTDTQYF
>TRBV28|TRBJ1-5|NA|NA
TGTGCCAGCAGTATCCTAGGACAGTACAATCAGCCCCAGCATTTT
CASSILGQYNQPQHF
>TRBV5-5|TRBJ1-4|NA|NA
TGTGCCAGCAGCCCTAAGCAGGGGTTCGGAGAAAAACTGTTTTTT
CASSPKQGFGEKLFF
>TRBV27|TRBJ1-4|NA|NA
TGTGCCAGCAGTTCTGGGGCGGGGAGGGAAAAACTGTTTTTT
CASSSGAGREKLFF
>TRBV7-6|TRBJ2-3|NA|NA
TGTGCCAGCAGCCTCCGCATCACTACTAGTGGGAGAACAGATACGCAGTATTTT
CASSLRITTSGRTDTQYF
>TRBV30|TRBJ1-6|NA|NA
TGTGCCTGGAGTGACCCGGTCCGAATCCACTTT
CAWSDPVRIHF
>TRBV21-1|TRBJ1-2|NA|NA
TGTGCCAGCAGCAAAGAGATGGTATTCCGGGACAGGGGGCTGAGCTATGGCTACACCTTC
CASSKEMVFRDRGLSYGYTF
>TRBV6-5|TRBJ1-5|NA|NA
TGTGCCAGCAGCATGGCTCAAGGGGGTCAGCCCCAGCATTTT
CASSMAQGGQPQHF
>TRBV12-3/TRBV12-4|TRBJ2-5|NA|NA
TGTGCCAGCAGCCCGGGTCGTCAAGAGACCCAGTACTTC
CASSPGRQETQYF
>TRBV12-5|TRBJ2-3|NA|NA
TGTGCTAGTGGTTCTGGGGAGGAGTCTAGCACAGATACGCAGTATTTT
CASGSGEESSTDTQYF
>TRBV28|TRBJ1-5|NA|once
TGTGCCAGCACCTCACTCAATCAGCCCCAGCATTTT
CASTSLNQPQHF
>TRBV11-2|TRBJ2-2|TRBD2|few
TGTGCCAGCAGCTTAGCGCGACTAGCGGGCACCGGGGAGCTGTTTTTT
CASSLARLAGTGELFF
>TRBV19|TRBJ1-2|NA|NA
TGTGCCAGTAGTATAGCCGGGGGTGGCTACACCTTC
CASSIAGGGYTF
>TRBV6-5|TRBJ2-2|NA|NA
TGTGCCAGCAGGGGGCGGATCCCCGGGGAGCTGTTTTTT
CASRGRIPGELFF
>TRBV18|TRBJ2-7|NA|NA
TGTGCCAGCTCACCATGGGGCTCCGAGCAGTACTTC
CASSPWGSEQYF
>TRBV7-8|TRBJ2-7|TRBD2|NA
TGTGCCAGCAGCCCTAGCGGGAGACCCCTGGGCGAGCAGTACTTC
CASSPSGRPLGEQYF
>TRBV21-1|TRBJ2-7|NA|NA
TGTGCCAGCAGCACTGGACAATTTGTCTCCTACGAGCAGTACTTC
CASSTGQFVSYEQYF
>TRBV27|TRBJ2-7|NA|NA
TGTGCCAGCAGTTTGGGGAGACGGTACGAGCAGTACTTC
CASSLGRRYEQYF
>TRBV29-1|TRBJ1-4|NA|NA
TGCAGCGTTCAAGCCCTCAGGGGTGAAAAACTGTTTTTT
CSVQALRGEKLFF